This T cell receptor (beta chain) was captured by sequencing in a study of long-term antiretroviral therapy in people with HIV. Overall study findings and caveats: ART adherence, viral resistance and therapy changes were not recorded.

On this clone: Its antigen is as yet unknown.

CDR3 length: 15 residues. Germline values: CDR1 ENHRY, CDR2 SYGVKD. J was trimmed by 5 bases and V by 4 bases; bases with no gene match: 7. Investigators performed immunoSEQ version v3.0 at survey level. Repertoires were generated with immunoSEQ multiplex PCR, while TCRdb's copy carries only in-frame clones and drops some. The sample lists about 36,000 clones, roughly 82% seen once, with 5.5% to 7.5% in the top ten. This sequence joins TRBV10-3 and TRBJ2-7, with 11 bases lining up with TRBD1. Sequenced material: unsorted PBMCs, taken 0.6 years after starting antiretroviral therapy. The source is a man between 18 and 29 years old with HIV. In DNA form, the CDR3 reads TGTGCCATCAGTGGGACAGGGGGCGTATCTGACGAGCAGTACTTC. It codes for CAISGTGGVSDEQYF.